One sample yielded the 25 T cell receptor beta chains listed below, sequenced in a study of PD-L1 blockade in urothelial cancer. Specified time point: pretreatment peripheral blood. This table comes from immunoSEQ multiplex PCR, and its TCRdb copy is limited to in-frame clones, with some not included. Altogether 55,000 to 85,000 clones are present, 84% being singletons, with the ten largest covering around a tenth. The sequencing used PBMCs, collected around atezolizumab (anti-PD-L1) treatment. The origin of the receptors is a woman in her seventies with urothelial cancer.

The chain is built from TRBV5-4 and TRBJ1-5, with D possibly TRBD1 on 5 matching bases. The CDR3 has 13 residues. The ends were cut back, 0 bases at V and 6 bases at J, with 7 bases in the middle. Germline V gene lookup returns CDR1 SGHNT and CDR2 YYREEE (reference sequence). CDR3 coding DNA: TGTGCCAGCAGCTTGGGGGGCCGTCAGCCCCAGCATTTT. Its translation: CASSLGGRQPQHF.

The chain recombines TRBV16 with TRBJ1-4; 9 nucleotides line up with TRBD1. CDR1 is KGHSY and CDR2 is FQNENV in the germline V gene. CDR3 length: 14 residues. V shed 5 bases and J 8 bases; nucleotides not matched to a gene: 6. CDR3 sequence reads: CASSEQGAGEKLFF. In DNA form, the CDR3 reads TGTGCCAGCAGCGAACAGGGGGCAGGAGAAAAACTGTTTTTT.

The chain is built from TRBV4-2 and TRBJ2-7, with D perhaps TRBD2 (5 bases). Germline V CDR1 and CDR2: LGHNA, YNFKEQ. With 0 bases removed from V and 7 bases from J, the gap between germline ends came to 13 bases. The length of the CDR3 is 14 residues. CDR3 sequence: CASSQDAGGREQYF. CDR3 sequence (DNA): TGTGCCAGCAGCCAAGATGCGGGCGGGCGGGAGCAGTACTTC.

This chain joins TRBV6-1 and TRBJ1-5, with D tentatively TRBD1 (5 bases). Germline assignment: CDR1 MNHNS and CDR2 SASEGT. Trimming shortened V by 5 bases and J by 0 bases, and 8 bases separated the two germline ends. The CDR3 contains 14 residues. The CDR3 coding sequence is TGTGCCAGCAGTCAACAGGCTAGCAATCAGCCCCAGCATTTT. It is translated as CASSQQASNQPQHF.

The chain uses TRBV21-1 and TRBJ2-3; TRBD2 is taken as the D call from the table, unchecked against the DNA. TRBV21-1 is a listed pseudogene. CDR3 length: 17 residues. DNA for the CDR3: TGTGCCAGCAGCATCCCGGGACTACAACATCGCACAGATACGCAGTATTTT. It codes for CASSIPGLQHRTDTQYF.

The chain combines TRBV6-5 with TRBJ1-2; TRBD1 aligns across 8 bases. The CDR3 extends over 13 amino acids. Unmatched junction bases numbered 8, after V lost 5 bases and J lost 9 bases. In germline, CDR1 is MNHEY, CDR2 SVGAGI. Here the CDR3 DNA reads TGTGCCAGCAGTATTCAGGGGGCAGGTCGCTACACCTTC. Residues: CASSIQGAGRYTF.

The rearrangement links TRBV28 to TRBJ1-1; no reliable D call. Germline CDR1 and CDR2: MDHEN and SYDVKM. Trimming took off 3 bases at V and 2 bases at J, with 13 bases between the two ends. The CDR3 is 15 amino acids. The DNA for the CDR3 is TGTGCCAGCAGTTTGAGGCGGGGAACTAACACTGAAGCTTTCTTT. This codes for CASSLRRGTNTEAFF. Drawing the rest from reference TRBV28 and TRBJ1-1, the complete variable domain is DVKVTQSSRYLVKRTGEKVFLECVQDMDHENMFWYRQDPGLGLRLIYFSYDVKMKEKGDIPEGYSVSREKKERFSLILESASTNQTSMYLCASSLRRGTNTEAFFGQGTRLTVV.

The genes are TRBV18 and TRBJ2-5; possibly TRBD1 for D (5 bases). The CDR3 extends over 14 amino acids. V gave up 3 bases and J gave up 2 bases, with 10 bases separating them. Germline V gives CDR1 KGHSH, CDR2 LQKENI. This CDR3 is CASSPTEPQETQYF. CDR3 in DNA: TGTGCCAGCTCACCGACAGAGCCTCAAGAGACCCAGTACTTC.

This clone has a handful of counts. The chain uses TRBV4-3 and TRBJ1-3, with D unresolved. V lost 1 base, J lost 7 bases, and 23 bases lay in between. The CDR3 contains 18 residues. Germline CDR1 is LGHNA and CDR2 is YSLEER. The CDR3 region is CASSQGSGLGFFGNTIYF. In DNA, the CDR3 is TGCGCCAGCAGCCAAGGATCAGGACTGGGATTTTTCGGCAACACCATATATTTT.

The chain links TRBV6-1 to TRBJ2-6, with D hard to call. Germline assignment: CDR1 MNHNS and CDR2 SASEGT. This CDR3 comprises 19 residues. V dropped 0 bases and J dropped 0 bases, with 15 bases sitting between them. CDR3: CASSEAWQVLSSGANVLTF. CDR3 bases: TGTGCCAGCAGTGAAGCTTGGCAGGTTCTTAGCTCTGGGGCCAACGTCCTGACTTTC.

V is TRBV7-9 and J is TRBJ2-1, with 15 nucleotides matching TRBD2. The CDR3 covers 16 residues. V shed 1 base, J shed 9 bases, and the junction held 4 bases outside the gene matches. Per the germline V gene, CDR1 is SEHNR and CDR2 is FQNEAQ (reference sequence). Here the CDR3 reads CASSLEGLAGGGEQFF. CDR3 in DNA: TGTGCCAGCAGCTTAGAAGGACTAGCGGGAGGGGGTGAGCAGTTCTTC.

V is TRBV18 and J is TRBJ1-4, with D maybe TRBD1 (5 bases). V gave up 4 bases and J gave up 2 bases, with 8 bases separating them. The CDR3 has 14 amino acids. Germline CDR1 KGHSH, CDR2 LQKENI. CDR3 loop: CASSRGLTNEKLFF. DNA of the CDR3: TGTGCCAGCTCACGGGGACTGACTAATGAAAAACTGTTTTTT. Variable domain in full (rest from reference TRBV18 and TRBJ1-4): NAGVMQNPRHLVRRRGQEARLRCSPMKGHSHVYWYRQLPEEGLKFMVYLQKENIIDESGMPKERFSAEFPKEGPSILRIQQVVRGDSAAYFCASSRGLTNEKLFFGSGTQLSVL.

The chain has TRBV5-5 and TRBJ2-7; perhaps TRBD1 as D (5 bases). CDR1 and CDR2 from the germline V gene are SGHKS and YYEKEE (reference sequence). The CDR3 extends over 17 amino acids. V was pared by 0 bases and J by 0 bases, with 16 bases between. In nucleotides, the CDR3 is TGTGCCAGCAGCTTGGAGTCAGGGTACATGAACTCCTACGAGCAGTACTTC. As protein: CASSLESGYMNSYEQYF.

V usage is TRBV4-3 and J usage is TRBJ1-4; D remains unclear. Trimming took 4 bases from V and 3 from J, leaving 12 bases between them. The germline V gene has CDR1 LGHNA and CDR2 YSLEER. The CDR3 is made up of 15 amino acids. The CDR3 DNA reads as TGCGCCAGCAGCCGTGAGAAACGTGCTAATGAAAAACTGTTTTTT. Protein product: CASSREKRANEKLFF.

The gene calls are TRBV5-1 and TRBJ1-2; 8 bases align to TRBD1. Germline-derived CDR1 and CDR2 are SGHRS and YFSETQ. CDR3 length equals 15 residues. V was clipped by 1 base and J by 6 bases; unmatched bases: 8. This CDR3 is CASSLQGAGEDGYTF. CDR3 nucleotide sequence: TGCGCCAGCAGCTTGCAGGGGGCTGGCGAGGATGGCTACACCTTC.

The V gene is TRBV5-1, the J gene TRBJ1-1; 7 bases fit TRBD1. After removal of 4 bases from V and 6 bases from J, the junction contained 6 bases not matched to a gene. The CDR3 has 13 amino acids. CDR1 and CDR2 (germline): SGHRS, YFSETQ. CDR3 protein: CASSEDRVAEAFF. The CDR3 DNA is TGCGCCAGCAGCGAAGACAGGGTCGCTGAAGCTTTCTTT.

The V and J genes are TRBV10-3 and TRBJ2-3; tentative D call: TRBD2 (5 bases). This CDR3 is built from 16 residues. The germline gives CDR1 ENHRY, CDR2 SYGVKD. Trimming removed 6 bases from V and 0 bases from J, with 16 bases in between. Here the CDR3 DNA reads TGTGCCATCAGCCAACTTGCGGCGGGTAGCACAGATACGCAGTATTTT. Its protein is CAISQLAAGSTDTQYF.

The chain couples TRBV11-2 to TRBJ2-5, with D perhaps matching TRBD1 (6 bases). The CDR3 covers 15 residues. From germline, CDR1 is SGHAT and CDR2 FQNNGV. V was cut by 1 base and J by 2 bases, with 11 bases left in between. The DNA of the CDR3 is TGTGCCAGCAGCTTAGGGGGGCACCTACAAGAGACCCAGTACTTC. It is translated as CASSLGGHLQETQYF.

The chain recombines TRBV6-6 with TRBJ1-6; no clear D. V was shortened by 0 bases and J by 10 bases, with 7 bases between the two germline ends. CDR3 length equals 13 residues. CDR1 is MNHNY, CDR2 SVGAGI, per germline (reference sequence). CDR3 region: CASSYSVQSPLHF. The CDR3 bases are TGTGCCAGCAGTTACTCGGTGCAGTCACCCCTCCACTTT.

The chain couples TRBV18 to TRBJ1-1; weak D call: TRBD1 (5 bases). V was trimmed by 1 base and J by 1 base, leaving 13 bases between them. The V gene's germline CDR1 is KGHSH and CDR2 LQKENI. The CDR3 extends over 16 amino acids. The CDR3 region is CASSPLVTVKNTEAFF. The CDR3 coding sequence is TGTGCCAGCTCACCACTGGTGACAGTTAAGAACACTGAAGCTTTCTTT.

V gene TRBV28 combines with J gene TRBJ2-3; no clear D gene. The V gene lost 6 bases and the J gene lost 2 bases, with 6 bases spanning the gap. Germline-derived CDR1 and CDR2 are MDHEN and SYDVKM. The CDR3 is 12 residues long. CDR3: CASSTSTDTQYF. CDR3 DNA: TGTGCCAGCAGCACTTCCACAGATACGCAGTATTTT.

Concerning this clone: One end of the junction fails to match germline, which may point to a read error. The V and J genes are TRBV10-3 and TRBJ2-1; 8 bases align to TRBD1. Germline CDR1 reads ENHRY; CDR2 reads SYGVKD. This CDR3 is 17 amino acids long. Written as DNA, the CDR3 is TGTGCCATCAGTGAGCTGGCTCCGGGACAGGCCTACCATGAGCAGTTCTTC. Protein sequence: CAISELAPGQAYHEQFF.

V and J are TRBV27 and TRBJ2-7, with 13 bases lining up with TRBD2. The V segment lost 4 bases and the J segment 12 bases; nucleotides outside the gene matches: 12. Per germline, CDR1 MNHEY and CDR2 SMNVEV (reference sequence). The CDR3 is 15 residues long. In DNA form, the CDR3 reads TGTGCCAGCAGTTCATCTCGCCTGACTAGCGGGAGGCTGTACTTC. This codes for CASSSSRLTSGRLYF.

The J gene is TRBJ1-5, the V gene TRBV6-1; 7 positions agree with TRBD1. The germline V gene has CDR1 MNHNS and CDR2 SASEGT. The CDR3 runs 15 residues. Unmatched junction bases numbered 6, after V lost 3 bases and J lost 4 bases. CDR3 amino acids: CASSDRDSSNQPQHF. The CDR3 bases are TGTGCCAGCAGTGATCGGGACAGTTCTAATCAGCCCCAGCATTTT.

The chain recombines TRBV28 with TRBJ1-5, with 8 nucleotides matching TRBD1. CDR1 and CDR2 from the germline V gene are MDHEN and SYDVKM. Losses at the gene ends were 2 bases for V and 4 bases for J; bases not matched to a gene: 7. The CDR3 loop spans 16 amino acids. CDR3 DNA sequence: TGTGCCAGCAGTTTACTCGGACAGGGTCGGAATCAGCCCCAGCATTTT. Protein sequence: CASSLLGQGRNQPQHF.